The entry below gives a single T cell receptor (beta chain) sequence along with its context. Antigen unknown. The approximately 120-subject validation cohort, separate from the approximately 670-subject first cohort, included the donors. The CDR3 runs 14 residues. The V segment lost 5 bases and the J segment 8 bases; nucleotides outside the gene matches: 9. Germline CDR1 reads MNHEY; CDR2 reads SMNVEV (reference sequence). This entry comes from a study of cytomegalovirus exposure and HLA in healthy donors. Findings and caveats of the study: Using the classifier, cytomegalovirus status was reportedly diagnosed with high specificity and sensitivity.

Clones were read by immunoSEQ multiplex PCR, and TCRdb kept only the in-frame ones, dropping some. Of roughly 52,000 clones detected, approximately 92% appear once; the ten largest clones hold roughly 3%. Sequencing was done on a sample of PBMCs. This sequence was found in a man younger than 35 in good health and CMV-seronegative. The chain combines TRBV27 with TRBJ2-7; 10 nucleotides align to TRBD1. In DNA, the CDR3 is TGTGCCAGCAGTCCGGGACAGGGGCCGTATAAGCAGTACTTC. Translated: CASSPGQGPYKQYF.